The 27 T cell receptor beta chains listed next were all sequenced from one sample in a study of T cell repertoires in aging, cancer and after chemotherapy. Peripheral blood genomic DNA, not sorted cells or RNA, was the template. TRB rearrangements spanning V, D and J were amplified using mixed TRB-A/B primers. Via MiXCR, TCRdb re-called the multiplex PCR reads, giving one row per CDR3 protein. The sample contains 1,000 to 1,500 distinct CDR3 sequences, more than 20% of which appear only once. Sequenced: blood. The receptors stem from a human donor with a solid tumor.

By share of the sample, this clonotype is medium-sized. The CDR3 DNA follows: TGTGCCAGTAGCCGGACAGTTTATAGCAATCAGCCCCAGCATTTT. It translates to CASSRTVYSNQPQHF. The V gene is TRBV19, the J gene TRBJ1-5; the D gene is possibly TRBD1 (6 bases). The germline CDR1 and CDR2 sequences are LNHDA and SQIVND (reference sequence). V was shortened by 6 bases and J by 0 bases, with 12 bases between the two germline ends. This CDR3 contains 15 residues.

This clonotype is judged large. This chain connects TRBV19 to TRBJ2-3, with a weak D call TRBD2 (5 bases). Trimming removed 8 bases at V and 2 bases at J, with 11 bases between. Germline V gene lookup returns CDR1 LNHDA and CDR2 SQIVND (reference sequence). This CDR3 region has 13 residues. In DNA, the CDR3 is TGTGCCAGTGCTACTAGTATCACAGATACGCAGTATTTT. Its protein product is CASATSITDTQYF.

This clonotype is categorized as medium-sized. The chain links TRBV27 to TRBJ2-3, with D unclear. The CDR3 runs to 13 residues. With 4 bases removed from V and 3 bases from J, the gap between germline ends came to 8 bases. Germline V gene sequence: CDR1 MNHEY, CDR2 SMNVEV (reference sequence). DNA for the CDR3: TGTGCCAGCAGTTCAGGTTGGACAGATACGCAGTATTTT. Residues: CASSSGWTDTQYF.

Sample share makes this clonotype large (0.1 to 1%). CDR3 loop: CASSESWDTQYF. DNA for the CDR3: TGTGCCAGCAGTGAATCTTGGGATACGCAGTATTTT. The J gene is TRBJ2-3, the V gene TRBV6-1; no clear D gene. Germline CDR1 and CDR2: MNHNS and SASEGT. V dropped 2 bases and J dropped 6 bases, with 6 bases sitting between them. This CDR3 contains 12 residues.

This chain connects TRBV5-3 to TRBJ2-5; D is possibly TRBD1 or TRBD2 (5 bases each). TRBV5-3 is an ORF; its function is uncertain. Trimming shortened V by 0 bases and J by 5 bases, and 8 bases separated the two germline ends. This CDR3 has 13 amino acids. The CDR3 sequence: CARSLGDPETQYF. The CDR3 nucleotides are TGTGCCAGAAGCTTGGGGGACCCGGAGACCCAGTACTTC.

This clonotype counts as large. V usage is TRBV6-5 and J usage is TRBJ2-2, with D unclear. The germline V and J ends were trimmed by 3 bases and 6 bases, with 5 bases remaining between them. There are 12 residues in the CDR3. CDR1 and CDR2 (germline): MNHEY, SVGAGI. CDR3 amino acids: CASSYNAGELFF. CDR3 DNA sequence: TGTGCCAGCAGTTATAACGCCGGGGAGCTGTTTTTT.

By proportion, this clonotype is large. This rearrangement joins TRBV10-3 to TRBJ1-5; 7 bases map to TRBD1. The CDR3 loop spans 14 amino acids. Germline CDR1 reads ENHRY; CDR2 reads SYGVKD. V shed 5 bases and J 2 bases; nucleotides not matched to a gene: 3. The CDR3 nucleotides read TGTGCCATCAGTCACACAGGGGGCAATCAGCCCCAGCATTTT. Amino acids: CAISHTGGNQPQHF.

This clonotype is large in the sample. The rearrangement uses TRBV6-5 and TRBJ1-2, with TRBD1 matching 11 bases. The CDR3 loop spans 16 amino acids. The ends lost 3 bases at V and 6 bases at J; junction bases unmatched: 9. The germline V gene has CDR1 MNHEY and CDR2 SVGAGI. Written as DNA, the CDR3 is TGTGCCAGCAGTTATGGTTGGACAGGGGGCATGGATGGCTACACCTTC. Its protein product is CASSYGWTGGMDGYTF.

This clonotype is medium-sized by share. The CDR3 loop is CASSESGWGTEAFF. As DNA, the CDR3 is TGTGCCAGCAGTGAGTCGGGATGGGGAACTGAAGCTTTCTTT. The genes are TRBV6-1 and TRBJ1-1, with D unclear. The V end was cut by 3 bases, the J end by 5 bases, with 13 bases between. The CDR3 spans 14 residues. From germline, CDR1 is MNHNS and CDR2 SASEGT.

This chain joins TRBV5-1 and TRBJ2-1; tentative D call: TRBD2 (6 bases). This CDR3 comprises 13 residues. Per germline, CDR1 SGHRS and CDR2 YFSETQ. V lost 1 base to trimming and J lost 10 bases, with 12 bases between them. For the CDR3, the DNA is TGCGCCAGCAGCTTGTTCGGCGCGGGAGAGCAGTTCTTC. Protein sequence: CASSLFGAGEQFF.

The chain recombines TRBV7-2 with TRBJ1-3, with D possibly being TRBD1 (6 bases). CDR1 SGHTA and CDR2 FQGNSA come from the germline V gene. Trimming removed 5 bases from V and 3 bases from J, with 17 bases in between. The CDR3 contains 16 residues. The CDR3 loop reads CASSVVGQGLGNTIYF. In DNA, the CDR3 is TGTGCCAGCAGCGTAGTAGGCCAGGGGCTTGGAAACACCATATATTTT.

This clonotype is large. The chain has TRBV6-6 and TRBJ1-2; possibly TRBD1 for D (6 bases). The CDR3 runs 16 residues. Per germline, CDR1 MNHNY and CDR2 SVGAGI (reference sequence). V was shortened by 6 bases and J by 7 bases, with 24 bases between the two germline ends. Here the CDR3 reads CASSPLAAGEVGGYTF. In nucleotides, the CDR3 is TGTGCCAGCAGCCCCCTGGCGGCAGGGGAGGTTGGTGGCTACACCTTC.

The chain carries TRBV7-2 and TRBJ2-7, with 9 bases that match TRBD1. The CDR3 sequence is 16 residues long. The V and J ends lost 5 bases and 2 bases, in that order; junction bases with no gene match: 10. Germline CDR1 SGHTA, CDR2 FQGNSA. The CDR3 region is CASSPPPDRGTYEQYF. In DNA form, the CDR3 reads TGTGCCAGCAGCCCCCCCCCCGACAGGGGGACCTACGAGCAGTACTTC. The full variable domain, in which reference TRBV7-2 and TRBJ2-7 provide the parts outside the CDR3, is GAGVSQSPSNKVTEKGKDVELRCDPISGHTALYWYRQSLGQGLEFLIYFQGNSAPDKSGLPSDRFSAERTGGSVSTLTIQRTQQEDSAVYLCASSPPPDRGTYEQYFGPGTRLTVT.

This clonotype is labeled as large. The chain joins TRBV5-4 to TRBJ1-2; perhaps TRBD1 as D (5 bases). V lost 5 bases to trimming and J lost 5 bases, with 16 bases between them. The CDR3 totals 14 residues. Per the germline V gene, CDR1 is SGHNT and CDR2 is YYREEE (reference sequence). Written as DNA, the CDR3 is TGTGCCAGCAGGATATCCGGGACGGGTTATGGCTACACCTTC. This gives the protein CASRISGTGYGYTF.

This clonotype counts as large. The chain joins TRBV29-1 to TRBJ1-3; a possible D gene is TRBD1 (5 bases). The CDR3 length is 11 residues. Looked up from germline, CDR1 is SQVTM and CDR2 is ANQGSEA. CDR3 in DNA: TGCAGTGGTACCGACAGCGGGGCTTTTTATTTT. Protein: CSGTDSGAFYF.

By its share, this clonotype is large. V is TRBV6-5 and J is TRBJ2-7; TRBD1 or TRBD2 may be the D gene (6 bases each). Trimming took off 5 bases at V and 5 bases at J, with 19 bases between the two ends. Germline CDR1 MNHEY, CDR2 SVGAGI. The CDR3 is 15 residues long. The CDR3 bases are TGTGCCAGCAGTCCGGGGGACACCCGTCGCCACGAGCAGTACTTC. Amino acids: CASSPGDTRRHEQYF.

By frequency in the sample, this clonotype is medium-sized. The rearrangement links TRBV5-4 to TRBJ2-7; 8 bases fit TRBD1. V was clipped by 3 bases and J by 3 bases; unmatched bases: 2. The CDR3 loop spans 13 amino acids. In germline, CDR1 is SGHNT, CDR2 YYREEE (reference sequence). The CDR3 nucleotides read TGTGCCAGCAGCTGGGGACAGGACTACGAGCAGTACTTC. It yields the protein CASSWGQDYEQYF. Full variable domain (missing parts from reference TRBV5-4 and TRBJ2-7): ETGVTQSPTHLIKTRGQQVTLRCSSQSGHNTVSWYQQALGQGPQFIFQYYREEENGRGNFPPRFSGLQFPNYSSELNVNALELDDSALYLCASSWGQDYEQYFGPGTRLTVT.

This clonotype is deemed large. The rearrangement uses TRBV6-5 and TRBJ1-5; D possibly corresponds to TRBD1 (6 bases). The CDR3 sequence is 14 residues long. V was trimmed by 3 bases and J by 1 base, leaving 7 bases between them. The germline CDR1 and CDR2 sequences are MNHEY and SVGAGI. The CDR3 loop is CASSYGGSNQPQHF. The CDR3 DNA is TGTGCCAGCAGTTATGGGGGCAGCAATCAGCCCCAGCATTTT.

This clonotype is medium-sized by share. The J gene is TRBJ1-4, the V gene TRBV6-5; 9 bases match TRBD1. There are 17 residues in the CDR3. Germline lookup yields CDR1 MNHEY and CDR2 SVGAGI. After removal of 2 bases from V and 4 bases from J, the junction contained 8 bases not matched to a gene. The CDR3 is CASSYGDRGDINEKLFF. The DNA for the CDR3 is TGTGCCAGCAGTTACGGCGACAGGGGGGATATTAATGAAAAACTGTTTTTT.

This clonotype was counted only a few times. DNA for the CDR3: TGTGCCAGCTCACGGGACAGCCATCGGCCGGGCACTGAAGCTTTCTTT. Protein sequence: CASSRDSHRPGTEAFF. The gene calls are TRBV18 and TRBJ1-1; 7 bases align to TRBD1. V lost 4 bases to trimming and J lost 4 bases; unmatched junction nucleotides: 12. Germline V gives CDR1 KGHSH, CDR2 LQKENI. The CDR3 sequence is 16 residues long.

This clonotype was picked up a small number of times. The chain joins TRBV28 to TRBJ2-3, with 8 bases identical to TRBD1. Looked up from germline, CDR1 is MDHEN and CDR2 is SYDVKM. V gave up 5 bases and J gave up 5 bases; unmatched junction bases: 9. The CDR3 consists of 15 residues. The CDR3 DNA reads TGTGCCAGCAGTCCGGCGGGGACAGGCGAAGATACGCAGTATTTT. Encoded protein: CASSPAGTGEDTQYF. The entire variable domain, with the rest obtained from reference TRBV28 and TRBJ2-3, is as follows: DVKVTQSSRYLVKRTGEKVFLECVQDMDHENMFWYRQDPGLGLRLIYFSYDVKMKEKGDIPEGYSVSREKKERFSLILESASTNQTSMYLCASSPAGTGEDTQYFGPGTRLTVL.

In its sample, this clonotype was seen a few times. This rearrangement joins TRBV6-5 to TRBJ2-7, with a tentative D call TRBD1 (6 bases). V gave up 4 bases and J gave up 3 bases, with 16 bases separating them. The germline gives CDR1 MNHEY, CDR2 SVGAGI. This CDR3 region has 15 residues. CDR3: CASSSPGQTVYEQYF. In nucleotides, the CDR3 is TGTGCCAGCAGTTCCCCGGGACAAACCGTCTACGAGCAGTACTTC.

This clonotype turned up a few times. The chain recombines TRBV20-1 with TRBJ1-3; D call uncertain. CDR3 size: 17 residues. Germline V gene sequence: CDR1 DFQATT, CDR2 SNEGSKA (reference sequence). Between the trimmed V and J ends, which lost 4 bases and 0 bases, there was a span of 19 bases. The CDR3 loop is CSAIPARFVLSGNTIYF. DNA for the CDR3: TGCAGTGCTATACCCGCTCGCTTTGTCCTCTCTGGAAACACCATATATTTT.

As to this clonotype: This may come from a read error, since a much larger clone is one base off. This sequence joins TRBV12-3 or TRBV12-4 and TRBJ1-2; the D is unclear. This CDR3 contains 13 residues. Trimming stripped 4 bases from V and 1 base from J, with 7 bases between. The CDR3 here is CASSYYNNYGYTF. Here the CDR3 DNA reads TGTGCCAGCAGTTACTACAATAACTATGGCTACACCTTC.

In its sample, this clonotype ranks as large. V and J are TRBV5-6 and TRBJ2-3, with D perhaps being TRBD1 or TRBD2 (5 bases each). Per germline, CDR1 SGHDT and CDR2 YYEEEE. There are 12 residues in the CDR3. V lost 5 bases and J lost 4, with 8 bases in between. The CDR3 coding sequence is TGTGCCAGCAGGGGGCGGGCAGATACGCAGTATTTT. Its protein is CASRGRADTQYF.

By sample fraction, this clonotype is medium-sized (0.01 to 0.1%). The chain joins TRBV10-3 to TRBJ2-7, with 7 bases identical to TRBD1. CDR1 is ENHRY, CDR2 SYGVKD, per germline. The junction had 4 bases not matched to a gene; V was cut back by 3 bases and J by 2 bases. The CDR3 contains 14 residues. CDR3: CAISETGATYEQYF. The CDR3 coding sequence is TGTGCCATCAGTGAAACAGGGGCGACCTACGAGCAGTACTTC.

This chain uses TRBV12-3 or TRBV12-4 with TRBJ2-7, with D tentatively TRBD1 or TRBD2 (5 bases each). V lost 2 bases and J lost 0, with 8 bases in between. This CDR3 contains 14 residues. For the CDR3, the DNA is TGTGCCAGCAGTTTATTGGGACCCTCCTACGAGCAGTACTTC. Translated, it gives CASSLLGPSYEQYF.